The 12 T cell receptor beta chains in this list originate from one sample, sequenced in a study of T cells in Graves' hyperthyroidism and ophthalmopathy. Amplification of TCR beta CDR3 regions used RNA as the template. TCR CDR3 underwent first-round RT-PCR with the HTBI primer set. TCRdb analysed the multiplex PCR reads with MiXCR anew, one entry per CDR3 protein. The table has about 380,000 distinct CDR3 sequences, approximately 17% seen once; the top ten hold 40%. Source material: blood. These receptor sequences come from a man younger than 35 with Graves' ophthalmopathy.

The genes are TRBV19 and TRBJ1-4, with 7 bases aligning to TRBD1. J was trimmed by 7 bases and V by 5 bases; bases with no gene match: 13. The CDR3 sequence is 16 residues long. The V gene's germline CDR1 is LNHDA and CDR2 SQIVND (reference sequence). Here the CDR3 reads CASSPQGQPLGEKLFF. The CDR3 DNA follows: TGTGCCAGTAGTCCTCAGGGACAGCCACTTGGTGAAAAACTGTTTTTT.

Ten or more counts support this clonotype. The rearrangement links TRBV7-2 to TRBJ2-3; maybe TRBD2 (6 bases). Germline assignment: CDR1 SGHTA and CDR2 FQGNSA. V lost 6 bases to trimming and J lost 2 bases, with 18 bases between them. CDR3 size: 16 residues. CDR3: CASRVRAGKSTDTQYF. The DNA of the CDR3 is TGTGCCAGCAGGGTCAGGGCGGGAAAATCCACAGATACGCAGTATTTT. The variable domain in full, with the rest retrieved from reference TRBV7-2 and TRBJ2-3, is GAGVSQSPSNKVTEKGKDVELRCDPISGHTALYWYRQSLGQGLEFLIYFQGNSAPDKSGLPSDRFSAERTGGSVSTLTIQRTQQEDSAVYLCASRVRAGKSTDTQYFGPGTRLTVL.

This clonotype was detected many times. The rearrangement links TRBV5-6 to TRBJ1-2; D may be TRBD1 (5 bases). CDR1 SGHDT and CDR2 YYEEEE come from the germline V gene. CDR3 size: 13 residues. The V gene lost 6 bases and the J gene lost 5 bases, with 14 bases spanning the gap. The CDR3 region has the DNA TGTGCCAGCACCCCTGCTGGGGGGTATGGCTACACCTTC. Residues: CASTPAGGYGYTF.

Written as DNA, the CDR3 is TGTGCCATCGCCCGGGACAGGCGGGATGAAAAACTGTTTTTT. Amino acid sequence: CAIARDRRDEKLFF. The rearrangement links TRBV10-3 to TRBJ1-4; 8 bases align to TRBD1. The germline gives CDR1 ENHRY, CDR2 SYGVKD. Germline trimming cut 8 bases from V and 6 bases from J; bases unmatched to any gene: 8. The CDR3 sequence is 14 residues long.

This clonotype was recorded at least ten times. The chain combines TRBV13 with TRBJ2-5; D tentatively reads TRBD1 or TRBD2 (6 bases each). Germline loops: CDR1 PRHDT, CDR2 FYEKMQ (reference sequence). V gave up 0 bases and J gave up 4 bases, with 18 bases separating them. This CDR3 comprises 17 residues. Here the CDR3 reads CASSLGGAGGGRETQYF. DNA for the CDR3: TGTGCCAGCAGCTTAGGAGGCGCAGGAGGGGGGCGAGAGACCCAGTACTTC.

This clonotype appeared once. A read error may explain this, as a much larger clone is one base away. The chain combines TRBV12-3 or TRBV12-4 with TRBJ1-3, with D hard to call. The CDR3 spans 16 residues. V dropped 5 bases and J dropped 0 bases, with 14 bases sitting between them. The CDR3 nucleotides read TGTGCCAGCAGTCCGGGGTGGGTGGCCTCTGGAAACACCATATATTTT. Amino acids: CASSPGWVASGNTIYF.

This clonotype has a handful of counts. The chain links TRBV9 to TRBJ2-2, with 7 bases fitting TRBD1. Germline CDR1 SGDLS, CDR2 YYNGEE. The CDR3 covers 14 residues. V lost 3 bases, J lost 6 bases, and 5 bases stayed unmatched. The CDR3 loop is CASSEQGSAGELFF. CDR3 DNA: TGTGCCAGCAGCGAACAGGGGTCGGCCGGGGAGCTGTTTTTT.

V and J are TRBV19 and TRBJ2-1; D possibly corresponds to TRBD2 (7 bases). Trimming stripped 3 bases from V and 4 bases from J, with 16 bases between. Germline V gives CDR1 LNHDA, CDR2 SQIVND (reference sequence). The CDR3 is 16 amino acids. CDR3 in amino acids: CASSMNLGGQYNEQFF. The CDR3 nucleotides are TGTGCCAGTAGTATGAACCTGGGGGGGCAATACAATGAGCAGTTCTTC. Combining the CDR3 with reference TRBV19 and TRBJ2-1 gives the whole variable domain DGGITQSPKYLFRKEGQNVTLSCEQNLNHDAMYWYRQDPGQGLRLIYYSQIVNDFQKGDIAEGYSVSREKKESFPLTVTSAQKNPTAFYLCASSMNLGGQYNEQFFGPGTRLTVL.

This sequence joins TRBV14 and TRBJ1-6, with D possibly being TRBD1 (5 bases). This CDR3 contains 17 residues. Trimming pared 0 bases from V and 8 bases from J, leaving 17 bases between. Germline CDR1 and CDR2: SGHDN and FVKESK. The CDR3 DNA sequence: TGTGCCAGCAGCCAAGATGCGTGGCAGGGTTTCGATTCACCCCTCCACTTT. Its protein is CASSQDAWQGFDSPLHF.

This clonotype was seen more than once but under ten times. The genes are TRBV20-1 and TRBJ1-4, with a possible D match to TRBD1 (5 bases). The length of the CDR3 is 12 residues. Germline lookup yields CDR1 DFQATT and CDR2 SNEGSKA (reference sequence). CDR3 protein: CRASGVPEKLFF. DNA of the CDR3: TGCAGGGCCTCGGGGGTCCCTGAAAAACTGTTTTTT.

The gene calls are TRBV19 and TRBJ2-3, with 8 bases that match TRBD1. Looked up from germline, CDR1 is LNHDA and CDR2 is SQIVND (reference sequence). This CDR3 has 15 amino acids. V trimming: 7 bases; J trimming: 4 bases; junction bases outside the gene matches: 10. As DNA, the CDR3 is TGTGCCAGTAAAGTGCAGGGGGCTTTTGCAGATACGCAGTATTTT. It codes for CASKVQGAFADTQYF.

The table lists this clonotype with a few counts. The CDR3 nucleotides read TGTGCCAGCAGCCATGAAACAGTTCCCACCGGGGAGCTGTTTTTT. Translating gives CASSHETVPTGELFF. The rearrangement joins TRBV14 to TRBJ2-2; D not resolved. Germline values: CDR1 SGHDN, CDR2 FVKESK. The CDR3 runs to 15 residues. V gave up 3 bases and J gave up 4 bases, with 12 bases separating them.